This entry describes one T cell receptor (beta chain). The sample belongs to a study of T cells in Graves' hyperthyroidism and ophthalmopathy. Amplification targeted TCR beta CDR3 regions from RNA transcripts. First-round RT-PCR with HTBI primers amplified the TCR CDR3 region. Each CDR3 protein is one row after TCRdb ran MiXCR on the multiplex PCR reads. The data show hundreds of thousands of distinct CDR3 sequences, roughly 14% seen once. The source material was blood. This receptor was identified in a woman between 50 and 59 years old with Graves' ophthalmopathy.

The CDR3: CASSLAQGAAASGVYEQYF. In DNA form, the CDR3 reads TGTGCCAGCAGCTTAGCGCAGGGGGCTGCGGCTAGCGGGGTCTACGAGCAGTACTTC. The rearrangement links TRBV7-9 to TRBJ2-7, with D perhaps TRBD2 (9 bases). V was cut by 0 bases and J by 3 bases, with 24 bases left in between. The CDR3 sequence is 19 residues long. The V gene's germline CDR1 is SEHNR and CDR2 FQNEAQ (reference sequence).